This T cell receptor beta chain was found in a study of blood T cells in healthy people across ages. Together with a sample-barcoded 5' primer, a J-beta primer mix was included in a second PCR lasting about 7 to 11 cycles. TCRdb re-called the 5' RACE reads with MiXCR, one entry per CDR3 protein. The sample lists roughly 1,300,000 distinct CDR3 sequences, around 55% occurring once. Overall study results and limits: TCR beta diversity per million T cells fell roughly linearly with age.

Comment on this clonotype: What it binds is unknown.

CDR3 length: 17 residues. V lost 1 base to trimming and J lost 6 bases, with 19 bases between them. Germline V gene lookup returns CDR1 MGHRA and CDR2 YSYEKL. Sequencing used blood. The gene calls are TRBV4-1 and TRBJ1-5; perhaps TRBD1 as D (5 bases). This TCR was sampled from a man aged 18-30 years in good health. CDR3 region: CASSQGEGGDLRQPQHF. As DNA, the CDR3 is TGCGCCAGCAGCCAAGGAGAGGGAGGGGACCTTCGTCAGCCCCAGCATTTT.